This TCR beta chain was sequenced in a study of early stage breast cancer tumors. Study findings and constraints: Commonly generated sequences made up most enriched TCRB sequences shared between patients.

Repertoires were generated with immunoSEQ multiplex PCR, while TCRdb's copy carries only in-frame clones and drops some. Among 45,000 to 60,000 clones listed, around 83% were seen once. The CDR3 loop spans 14 amino acids. The germline V gene has CDR1 ENHRY and CDR2 SYGVKD. Trimming at V came to 4 bases and at J to 3 bases, leaving 2 bases not matched to a gene. As concerns this clone: Its antigen is not identified.

This receptor was obtained from a person aged 50-59 years with breast cancer. The sequencing sample was made of blood. V and J are TRBV10-3 and TRBJ2-7; the match to TRBD1 covers 11 bases. The CDR3 nucleotides are TGTGCCATCAGTGCCGGGACAGGGGGCTACGAGCAGTACTTC. Residues: CAISAGTGGYEQYF.